This T cell receptor (beta chain) was observed in a study of PD-L1 blockade in urothelial cancer. Study in general: Median T cell yield per blood sample was 110,000 to 150,000 cells.

Trimming cost V 5 bases and J 6 bases; bases outside gene matches: 9. The CDR3 covers 17 residues. Germline V CDR1 and CDR2: SGHKS, YYEKEE (reference sequence). The assay was immunoSEQ multiplex PCR, and TCRdb's table has in-frame clones only and misses some. The sample yields about 90,000 clones, 90% to 95% seen once. Each patient's cancer was a locally advanced or metastatic urothelial carcinoma. Sequences were derived from PBMCs, sampled around atezolizumab (anti-PD-L1) treatment. The V gene is TRBV5-5, the J gene TRBJ2-2, with 14 bases fitting TRBD2. This receptor was obtained from a man between 60 and 75 years old with urothelial cancer. Here the CDR3 reads CASSWGLAGVVAGELFF. The CDR3 nucleotides are TGTGCCAGCAGTTGGGGACTAGCGGGAGTTGTCGCCGGGGAGCTGTTTTTT. Full variable domain (outside the CDR3, taken from reference TRBV5-5 and TRBJ2-2): DAGVTQSPTHLIKTRGQQVTLRCSPISGHKSVSWYQQVLGQGPQFIFQYYEKEERGRGNFPDRFSARQFPNYSSELNVNALLLGDSALYLCASSWGLAGVVAGELFFGEGSRLTVL.